What follows is one TCR beta chain and its context. As to time point: after neoadjuvant nivolumab, at surgical resection. Blood cells were analyzed directly, without culture or expansion. This sample was included in a study of neoadjuvant anti-PD-1 for oral cavity cancer. CDR1 MNHEY and CDR2 SMNVEV come from the germline V gene (reference sequence). CDR3 length equals 12 residues. Trimming removed 6 bases from V and 7 bases from J, with 12 bases in between. TCRdb's table, derived via immunoSEQ multiplex PCR, lists solely in-frame clones and lacks some. This table has approximately 42,000 clones, 77% appearing once.

The V gene is TRBV27, the J gene TRBJ2-5; D gene ambiguous. The clonotype was recovered from a person between 40 and 85 years old with oral cavity squamous cell carcinoma. The sequenced sample was PBMCs, obtained after nivolumab (anti-PD-1) treatment. The DNA of the CDR3 is TGTGCCAGCAGATCCCGGGCCTCGACCCAGTACTTC. The encoded protein is CASRSRASTQYF.